Listed below are T cell receptor beta chains from one sample, sequenced in a study of T cell changes during pregnancy in multiple sclerosis. Libraries were prepared by immunoSEQ multiplex PCR; TCRdb keeps only in-frame clonotypes and omits some of them. The repertoire holds roughly 60,000 clones, with 93% as singletons. Specimen: CD4+ T cells from peripheral blood mononuclear cells, collected before pregnancy. The receptors were sampled from a female donor with multiple sclerosis, enrolled in a pregnancy study. CDR3s include the opening cysteine and the closing phenylalanine or tryptophan. Each record gives: D gene, CDR3 length, V gene, J gene, clone size, CDR3 DNA, CDR3 protein. D genes are given only for firm matches. Rows give clone size only sometimes, using once, few, many, or a class for an expanded clone.

D: TRBD1
length: 14
V: TRBV6-6
J: TRBJ1-3
size: once
DNA: TGTGCCAGCAGTCGTGACAGGGCTGGAAACACCATATATTTT
CDR3: CASSRDRAGNTIYF

D: TRBD2
length: 14
V: TRBV6-5
J: TRBJ2-1
size: -
DNA: TGTGCCAGCAGTGGGGCTAGCGGGAGCGATGAGCAGTTCTTC
CDR3: CASSGASGSDEQFF

D: -
length: 14
V: TRBV7-2
J: TRBJ2-7
size: -
DNA: TGTGCCAGCACGATGGCAGGGCCCTCCTACGAGCAGTACTTC
CDR3: CASTMAGPSYEQYF

D: TRBD2
length: 17
V: TRBV19
J: TRBJ2-7
size: -
DNA: TGTGCCAGTAGTACTTATTGGACTAGCTTACGGCCTTCCGAGCAGTACTTC
CDR3: CASSTYWTSLRPSEQYF

D: TRBD1
length: 15
V: TRBV2
J: TRBJ1-2
size: -
DNA: TGTGCCAGCAGTCCCGGGACAGGGGTTAACTATGGCTACACCTTC
CDR3: CASSPGTGVNYGYTF

D: TRBD1
length: 13
V: TRBV6-5
J: TRBJ1-2
size: -
DNA: TGTGCCAGCAGGATGGGGACAGGGTACGGCTACACCTTC
CDR3: CASRMGTGYGYTF

D: TRBD1
length: 13
V: TRBV27
J: TRBJ2-3
size: -
DNA: TGTGCCAAGAAGACAGGGCCAACAGATACGCAGTATTTT
CDR3: CAKKTGPTDTQYF

D: TRBD2
length: 14
V: TRBV10-1
J: TRBJ2-7
size: -
DNA: TGCGCCGGCCTACATCGGCGGGAGTCCTACGAGCAGTACTTC
CDR3: CAGLHRRESYEQYF

D: -
length: 16
V: TRBV7-2
J: TRBJ1-5
size: -
DNA: TGTGCCAGCAGCTTAACCCTGACGGCTAGCGGTCAGCCCCAGCATTTT
CDR3: CASSLTLTASGQPQHF

D: -
length: 13
V: TRBV28
J: TRBJ1-1
size: -
DNA: TGTGCCAGCAGTTTAGTACTAAACACTGAAGCTTTCTTT
CDR3: CASSLVLNTEAFF

D: -
length: 15
V: TRBV19
J: TRBJ2-7
size: -
DNA: TGTGCCAGTAGTTCTCCGGGACACAAGTCCTACGAGCAGTACTTC
CDR3: CASSSPGHKSYEQYF

D: -
length: 15
V: TRBV9
J: TRBJ1-5
size: -
DNA: TGTGCCAGCAGCGTAGAGGGACTTAGCAATCAGCCCCAGCATTTT
CDR3: CASSVEGLSNQPQHF

D: -
length: 12
V: TRBV19
J: TRBJ1-2
size: few
DNA: TGTGCCAGTAGTTCCCTCAACTATGGCTACACCTTC
CDR3: CASSSLNYGYTF

D: -
length: 15
V: TRBV6-6
J: TRBJ2-3
size: -
DNA: TGTGCCAGCAGTTACAAGCGGGCAAGCACAGATACGCAGTATTTT
CDR3: CASSYKRASTDTQYF

D: -
length: 13
V: TRBV29-1
J: TRBJ2-5
size: -
DNA: TGCAGCGCTGGCCATAACATCCAAGAGACCCAGTACTTC
CDR3: CSAGHNIQETQYF

D: -
length: 15
V: TRBV13
J: TRBJ1-3
size: -
DNA: TGTGCCAGCAGCCACGACAGGATGTTAGGAAACACCATATATTTT
CDR3: CASSHDRMLGNTIYF

D: -
length: 13
V: TRBV4-3
J: TRBJ1-4
size: -
DNA: TGCGCCAGCAGCCAAGATCTGTACGGGGTTCGGCTTTTT
CDR3: CASSQDLYGVRLF

D: -
length: 14
V: TRBV7-6
J: TRBJ1-2
size: -
DNA: TGTGCCAGCAGCTTATTGGTAGGGGGAAAAGGCTACACCTTC
CDR3: CASSLLVGGKGYTF

D: TRBD1
length: 12
V: TRBV29-1
J: TRBJ2-7
size: -
DNA: TGCAGCGTTCGGACAGGGCCCTACGAGCAGTACTTC
CDR3: CSVRTGPYEQYF

D: -
length: 16
V: TRBV7-9
J: TRBJ2-4
size: -
DNA: TGTGCCAGCAGCTTAGGGGGAGCGGGCAACAAAAACATTCAGTACTTC
CDR3: CASSLGGAGNKNIQYF

D: TRBD1
length: 13
V: TRBV7-9
J: TRBJ1-2
size: few
DNA: TGTGCCAGCAGCTCGGACAGGGTGGGCGGCTACACCTTC
CDR3: CASSSDRVGGYTF

D: TRBD2
length: 17
V: TRBV28
J: TRBJ2-2
size: -
DNA: TGTGCCAGCAGTTTACTGGGGACTAGCGGAAACACCGGGGAGCTGTTTTTT
CDR3: CASSLLGTSGNTGELFF

D: -
length: 14
V: TRBV19
J: TRBJ1-1
size: once
DNA: TGTGCCAGTAGCTCGGACAAGTTGAACACTGAAGCTTTCTTT
CDR3: CASSSDKLNTEAFF

D: TRBD1
length: 16
V: TRBV19
J: TRBJ2-2
size: few
DNA: TGTGCCAGTAGTCCCCCATCCGGGACAGGCACCGGGGAGCTGTTTTTT
CDR3: CASSPPSGTGTGELFF

D: -
length: 16
V: TRBV7-2
J: TRBJ2-7
size: -
DNA: TGTGCCAGCAGAGTTACCGCACAGCTGAGCTCCTACGAGCAGTACTTC
CDR3: CASRVTAQLSSYEQYF

D: -
length: 12
V: TRBV11-3
J: TRBJ2-7
size: -
DNA: TGTGCCAGCAGCTCCAGCGCCTACGAGCAGTACTTC
CDR3: CASSSSAYEQYF